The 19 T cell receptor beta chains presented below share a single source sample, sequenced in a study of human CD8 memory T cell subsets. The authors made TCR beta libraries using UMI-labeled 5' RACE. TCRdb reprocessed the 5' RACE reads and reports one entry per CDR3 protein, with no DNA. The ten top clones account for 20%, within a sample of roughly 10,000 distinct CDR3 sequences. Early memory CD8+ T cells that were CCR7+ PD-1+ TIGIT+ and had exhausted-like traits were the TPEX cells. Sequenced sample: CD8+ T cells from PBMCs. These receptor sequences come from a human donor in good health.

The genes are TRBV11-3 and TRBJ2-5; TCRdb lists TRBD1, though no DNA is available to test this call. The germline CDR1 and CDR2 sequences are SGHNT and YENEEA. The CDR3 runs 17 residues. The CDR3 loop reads CASSLDGGQGYQETQYF.

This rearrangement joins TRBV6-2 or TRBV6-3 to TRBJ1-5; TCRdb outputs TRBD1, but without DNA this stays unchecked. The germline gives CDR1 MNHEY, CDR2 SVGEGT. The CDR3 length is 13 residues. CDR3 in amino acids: CASSPGGIQPQHF.

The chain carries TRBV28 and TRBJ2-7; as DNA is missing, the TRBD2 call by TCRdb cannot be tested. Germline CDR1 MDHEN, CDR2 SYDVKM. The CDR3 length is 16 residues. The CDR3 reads CASSLGASGISYEQYF. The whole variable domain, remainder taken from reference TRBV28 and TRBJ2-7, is DVKVTQSSRYLVKRTGEKVFLECVQDMDHENMFWYRQDPGLGLRLIYFSYDVKMKEKGDIPEGYSVSREKKERFSLILESASTNQTSMYLCASSLGASGISYEQYFGPGTRLTVT.

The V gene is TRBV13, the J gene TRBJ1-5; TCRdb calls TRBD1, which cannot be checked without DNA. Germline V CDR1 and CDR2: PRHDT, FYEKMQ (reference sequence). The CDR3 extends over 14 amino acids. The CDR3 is CASSAGQGNQPQHF.

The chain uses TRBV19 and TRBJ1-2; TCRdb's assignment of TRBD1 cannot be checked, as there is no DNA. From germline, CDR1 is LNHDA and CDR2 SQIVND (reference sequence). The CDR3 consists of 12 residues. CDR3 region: CATKGQDYGYTF.

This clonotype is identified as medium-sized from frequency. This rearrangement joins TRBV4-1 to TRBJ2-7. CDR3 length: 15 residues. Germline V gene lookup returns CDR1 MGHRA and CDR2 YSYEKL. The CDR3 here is CASSQDHGQYYEQYF.

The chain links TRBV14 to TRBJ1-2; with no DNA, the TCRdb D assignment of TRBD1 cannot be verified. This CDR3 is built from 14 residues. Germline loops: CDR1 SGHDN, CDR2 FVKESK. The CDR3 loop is CASSLVGQLYGYTF.

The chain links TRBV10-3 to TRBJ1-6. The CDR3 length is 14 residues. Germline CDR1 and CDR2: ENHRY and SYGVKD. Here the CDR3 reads CAITTDLPDSPLHF.

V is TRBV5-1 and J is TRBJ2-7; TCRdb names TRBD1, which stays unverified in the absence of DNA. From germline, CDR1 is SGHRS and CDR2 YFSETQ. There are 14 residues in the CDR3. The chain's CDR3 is CASSSPGQGGEQYF.

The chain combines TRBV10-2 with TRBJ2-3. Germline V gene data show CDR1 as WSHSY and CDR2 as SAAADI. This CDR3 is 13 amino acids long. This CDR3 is CASSLIYPDTQYF.

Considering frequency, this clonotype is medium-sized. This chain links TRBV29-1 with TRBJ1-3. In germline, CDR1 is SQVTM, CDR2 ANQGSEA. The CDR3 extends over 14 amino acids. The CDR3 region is CSVVGVDRENTIYF.

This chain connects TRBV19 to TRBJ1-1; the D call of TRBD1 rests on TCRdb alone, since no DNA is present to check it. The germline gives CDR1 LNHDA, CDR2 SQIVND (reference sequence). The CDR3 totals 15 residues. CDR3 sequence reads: CASTLPAGQGTEAFF.

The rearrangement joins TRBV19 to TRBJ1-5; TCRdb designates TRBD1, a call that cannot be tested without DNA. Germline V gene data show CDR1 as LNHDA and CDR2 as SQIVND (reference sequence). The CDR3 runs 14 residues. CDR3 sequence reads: CASSPGQGFSTQHF.

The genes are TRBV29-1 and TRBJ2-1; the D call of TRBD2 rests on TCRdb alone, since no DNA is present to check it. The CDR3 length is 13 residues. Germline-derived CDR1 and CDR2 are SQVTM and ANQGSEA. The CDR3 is CSVSSGGVNEQFF.

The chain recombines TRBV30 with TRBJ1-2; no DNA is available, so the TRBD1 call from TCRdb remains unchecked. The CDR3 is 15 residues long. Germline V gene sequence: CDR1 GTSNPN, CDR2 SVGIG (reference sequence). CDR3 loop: CAWEQDRGVSYGYTF.

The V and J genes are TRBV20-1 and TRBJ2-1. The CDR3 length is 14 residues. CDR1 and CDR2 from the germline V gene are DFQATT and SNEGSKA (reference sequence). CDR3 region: CSVIREEEQNEQFF.

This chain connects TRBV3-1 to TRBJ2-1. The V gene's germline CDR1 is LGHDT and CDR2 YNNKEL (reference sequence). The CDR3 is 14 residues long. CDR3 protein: CASSSGLIGDEQFF.

The CDR3 sequence is CASSQEPGGIADTQYF. The V gene is TRBV4-1, the J gene TRBJ2-3; TCRdb gives TRBD1 as the D gene, but with no DNA this cannot be confirmed. The CDR3 extends over 16 amino acids. Germline CDR1 and CDR2: MGHRA and YSYEKL.

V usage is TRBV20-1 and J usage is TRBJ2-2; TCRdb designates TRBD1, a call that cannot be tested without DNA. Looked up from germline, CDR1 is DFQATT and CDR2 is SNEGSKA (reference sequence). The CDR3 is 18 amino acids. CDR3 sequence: CSARDPGQGQMNTGELFF.